The 3 T cell receptor beta chains given below trace back to one sample, sequenced in a study of blood T cell repertoires in COVID-19. Data came from immunoSEQ multiplex PCR; TCRdb stores just in-frame clones and leaves some out. The table shows about 120,000 clones, with 86% occurring only once. Specimen: peripheral blood. The receptor set was obtained from a man aged 40-49 years with acute or convalescent COVID-19.

This chain uses TRBV30 with TRBJ2-7, with D hard to call. CDR3 size: 14 residues. Germline V CDR1 and CDR2: GTSNPN, SVGIG (reference sequence). With 0 bases removed from V and 0 bases from J, the gap between germline ends came to 9 bases. As DNA, the CDR3 is TGTGCCTGGAGTGTACGTACGGGCTCCTACGAGCAGTACTTC. Translation gives CAWSVRTGSYEQYF.

This chain links TRBV2 with TRBJ2-3, with D possibly being TRBD2 (6 bases). Looked up from germline, CDR1 is SNHLY and CDR2 is FYNNEI. The CDR3 totals 14 residues. The V end was cut by 5 bases, the J end by 2 bases, with 11 bases between. The CDR3 region has the DNA TGTGCCAGCAGTTCGGGACTCATCACAGATACGCAGTATTTT. Its translation: CASSSGLITDTQYF.

The count of this clone is one. The chain carries TRBV4-2 and TRBJ2-1; 10 bases align to TRBD2. J was trimmed by 9 bases and V by 0 bases; bases with no gene match: 8. The germline CDR1 and CDR2 sequences are LGHNA and YNFKEQ. The CDR3 runs 16 residues. CDR3 protein: CASSQDSTSGPSEQFF. DNA for the CDR3: TGTGCCAGCAGCCAAGATTCGACTAGCGGGCCCAGTGAGCAGTTCTTC.